These 5 T cell receptor beta chains were sequenced from one sample in a study of T cells after yellow fever vaccination. TCRdb redid the calling of the 5' RACE reads with MiXCR, one entry per CDR3 protein. The table lists some 670,000 distinct CDR3 sequences, over 9% of them singletons. This material consisted of PBMCs, taken on the day of the yellow fever booster vaccination. The receptors here all came from a man aged 30-40 years who received the YFV17D yellow fever vaccine.

The chain links TRBV6-5 to TRBJ2-1; TRBD2 might be the D (5 bases). CDR1 and CDR2 (germline): MNHEY, SVGAGI. The CDR3 contains 15 residues. Trimming shortened V by 4 bases and J by 7 bases, and 17 bases separated the two germline ends. The CDR3 spells CASSSVGEFKNEQFF. In DNA, the CDR3 is TGTGCCAGCAGTTCCGTCGGGGAGTTTAAGAATGAGCAGTTCTTC.

This clonotype was seen more than once but under ten times. The chain links TRBV7-8 to TRBJ2-4; the D is unclear. The CDR3 contains 15 residues. V was clipped by 2 bases and J by 0 bases, with 8 bases between them. Per germline, CDR1 SGHVS and CDR2 FQNEAQ. CDR3 bases: TGTGCCAGCAGCTTAAACCCAGTAGCCAAAAACATTCAGTACTTC. It encodes CASSLNPVAKNIQYF.

Only a few counts were recorded for this clonotype. This chain uses TRBV5-1 with TRBJ2-1; 8 bases match TRBD2. This CDR3 region has 14 residues. V gave up 3 bases and J gave up 7 bases; unmatched junction bases: 6. Per the germline V gene, CDR1 is SGHRS and CDR2 is YFSETQ. The CDR3 region is CASSYGRGVNEQFF. DNA of the CDR3: TGCGCCAGCAGCTACGGGAGGGGAGTTAATGAGCAGTTCTTC.

This sequence joins TRBV2 and TRBJ2-7, with no clear D. This CDR3 region has 12 residues. Germline V lookup: CDR1 SNHLY, CDR2 FYNNEI. Trimming took off 8 bases at V and 2 bases at J, with 10 bases between the two ends. The CDR3 sequence is CASQTFPYEQYF. CDR3 DNA: TGTGCCAGCCAAACTTTCCCCTACGAGCAGTACTTC.

There are a few counts of this clonotype. V is TRBV20-1 and J is TRBJ2-1, with 11 bases aligning to TRBD1. The CDR3 contains 13 residues. CDR1 is DFQATT, CDR2 SNEGSKA, per germline (reference sequence). The V gene end was trimmed by 6 bases and the J gene end by 9 bases; junction bases not matched to a gene: 7. The CDR3 sequence: CSAGGQGAGEQFF. The CDR3 DNA is TGCAGTGCCGGAGGACAGGGGGCGGGTGAGCAGTTCTTC.